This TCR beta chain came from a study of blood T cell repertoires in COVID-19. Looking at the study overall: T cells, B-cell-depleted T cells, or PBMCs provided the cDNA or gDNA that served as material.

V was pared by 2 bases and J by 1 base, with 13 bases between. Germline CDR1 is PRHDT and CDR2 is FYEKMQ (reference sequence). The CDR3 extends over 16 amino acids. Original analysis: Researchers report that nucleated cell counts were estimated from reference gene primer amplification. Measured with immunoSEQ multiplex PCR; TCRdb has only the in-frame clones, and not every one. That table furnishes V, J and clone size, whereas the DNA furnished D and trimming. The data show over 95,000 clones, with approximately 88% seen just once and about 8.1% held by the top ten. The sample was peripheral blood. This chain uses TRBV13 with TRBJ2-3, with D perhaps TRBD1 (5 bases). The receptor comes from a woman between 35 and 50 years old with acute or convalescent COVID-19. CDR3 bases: TGTGCCAGCAGCTTACGCTTAGTCAGGGGCACAGATACGCAGTATTTT. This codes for CASSLRLVRGTDTQYF.